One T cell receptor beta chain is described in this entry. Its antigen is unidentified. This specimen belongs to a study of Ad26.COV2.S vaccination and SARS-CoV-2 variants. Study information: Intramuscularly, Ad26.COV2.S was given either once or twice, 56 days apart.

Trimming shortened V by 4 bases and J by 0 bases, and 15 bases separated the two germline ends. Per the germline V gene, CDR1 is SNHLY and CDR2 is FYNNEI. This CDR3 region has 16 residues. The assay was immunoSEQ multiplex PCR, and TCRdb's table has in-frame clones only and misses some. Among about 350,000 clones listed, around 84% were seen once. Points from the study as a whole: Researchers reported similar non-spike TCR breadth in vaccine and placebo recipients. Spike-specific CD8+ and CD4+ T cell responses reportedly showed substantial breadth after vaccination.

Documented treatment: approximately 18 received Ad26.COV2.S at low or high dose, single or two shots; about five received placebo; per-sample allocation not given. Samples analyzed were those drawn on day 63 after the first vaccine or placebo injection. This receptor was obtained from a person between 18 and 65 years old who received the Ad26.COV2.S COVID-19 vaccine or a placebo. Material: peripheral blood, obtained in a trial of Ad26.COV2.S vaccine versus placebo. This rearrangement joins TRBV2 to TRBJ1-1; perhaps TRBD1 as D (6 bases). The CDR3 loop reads CASSVSPQGMNTEAFF. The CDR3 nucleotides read TGTGCCAGCAGTGTTAGCCCCCAGGGGATGAACACTGAAGCTTTCTTT.